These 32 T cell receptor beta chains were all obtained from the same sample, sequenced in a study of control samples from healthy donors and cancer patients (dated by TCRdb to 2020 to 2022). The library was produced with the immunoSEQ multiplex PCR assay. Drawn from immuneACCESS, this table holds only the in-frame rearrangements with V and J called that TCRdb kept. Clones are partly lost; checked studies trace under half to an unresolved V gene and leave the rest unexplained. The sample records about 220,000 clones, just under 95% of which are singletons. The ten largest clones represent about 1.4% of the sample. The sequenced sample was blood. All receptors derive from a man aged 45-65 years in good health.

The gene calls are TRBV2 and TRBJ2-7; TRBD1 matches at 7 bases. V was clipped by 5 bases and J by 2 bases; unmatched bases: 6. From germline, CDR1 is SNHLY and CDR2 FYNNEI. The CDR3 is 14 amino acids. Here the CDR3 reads CASSSGTATYEQYV. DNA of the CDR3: TGTGCCAGCAGTTCCGGGACAGCGACCTACGAGCAGTACGTC.

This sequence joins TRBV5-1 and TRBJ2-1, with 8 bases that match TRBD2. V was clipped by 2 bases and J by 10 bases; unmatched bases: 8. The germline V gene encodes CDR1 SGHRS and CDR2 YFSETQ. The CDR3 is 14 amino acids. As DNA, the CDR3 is TGCGCCAGCAGCTTACTAGCGGCCCTTCAAGAGCAGTTCTTC. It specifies CASSLLAALQEQFF.

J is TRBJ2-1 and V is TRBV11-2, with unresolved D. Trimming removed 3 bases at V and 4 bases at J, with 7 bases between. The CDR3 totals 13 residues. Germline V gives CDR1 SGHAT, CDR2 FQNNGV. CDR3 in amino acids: CASSFAHYNEQFF. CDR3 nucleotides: TGTGCCAGCAGCTTCGCCCATTACAATGAGCAGTTCTTC.

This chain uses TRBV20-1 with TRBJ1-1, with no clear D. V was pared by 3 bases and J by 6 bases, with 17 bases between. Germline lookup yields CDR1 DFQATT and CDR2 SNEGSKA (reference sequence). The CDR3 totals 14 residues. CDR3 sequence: CSASSSPQGPEAFF. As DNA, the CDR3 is TGCAGTGCTAGTTCGTCACCTCAAGGTCCTGAAGCTTTCTTT.

The chain's CDR3 is CASSFISETKGFGYTF. DNA for the CDR3: TGTGCCAGCAGCTTTATCTCCGAGACAAAAGGGTTTGGCTACACCTTC. This chain connects TRBV7-2 to TRBJ1-2; D ambiguous. This CDR3 has 16 amino acids. V gave up 3 bases and J gave up 7 bases, with 21 bases separating them. The V gene's germline CDR1 is SGHTA and CDR2 FQGNSA.

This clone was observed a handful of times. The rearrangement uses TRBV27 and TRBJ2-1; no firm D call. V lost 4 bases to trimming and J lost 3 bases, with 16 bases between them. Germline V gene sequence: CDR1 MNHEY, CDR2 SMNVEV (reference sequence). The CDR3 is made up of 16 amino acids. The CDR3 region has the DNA TGTGCCAGCAGTTCTATCGGTCTCTACTACTACAATGAGCAGTTCTTC. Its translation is CASSSIGLYYYNEQFF.

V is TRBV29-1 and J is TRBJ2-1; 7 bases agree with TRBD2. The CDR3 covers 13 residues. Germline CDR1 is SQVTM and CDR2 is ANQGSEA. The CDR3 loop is CTGASGSYNEQFF. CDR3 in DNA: TGCACCGGGGCTAGCGGATCCTACAATGAGCAGTTCTTC.

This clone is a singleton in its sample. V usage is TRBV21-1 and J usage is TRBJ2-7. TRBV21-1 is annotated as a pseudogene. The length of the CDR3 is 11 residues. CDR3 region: CASSKGYEQYV. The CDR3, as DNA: TGTGCCAGCAGCAAAGGCTACGAGCAGTACGTC.

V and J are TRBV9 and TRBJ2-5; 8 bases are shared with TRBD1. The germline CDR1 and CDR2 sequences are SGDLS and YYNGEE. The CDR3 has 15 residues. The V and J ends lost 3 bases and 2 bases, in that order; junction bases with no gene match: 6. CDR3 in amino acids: CASSGPQGVQETQYF. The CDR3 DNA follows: TGTGCCAGCAGCGGTCCACAGGGGGTTCAAGAGACCCAGTACTTC.

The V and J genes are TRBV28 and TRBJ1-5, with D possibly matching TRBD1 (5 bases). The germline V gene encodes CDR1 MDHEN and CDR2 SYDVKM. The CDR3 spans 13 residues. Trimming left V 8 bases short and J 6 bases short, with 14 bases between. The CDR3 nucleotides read TGTGCCAGCGACGAACAGGCCGGTCAGCCCCAGCATTTT. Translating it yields CASDEQAGQPQHF.

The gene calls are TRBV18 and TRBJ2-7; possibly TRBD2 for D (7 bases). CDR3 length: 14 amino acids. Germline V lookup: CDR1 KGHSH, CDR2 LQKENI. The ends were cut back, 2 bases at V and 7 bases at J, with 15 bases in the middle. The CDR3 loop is CASSPWRGGQEQYF. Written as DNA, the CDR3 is TGTGCCAGCTCACCATGGAGGGGGGGCCAAGAGCAGTACTTC.

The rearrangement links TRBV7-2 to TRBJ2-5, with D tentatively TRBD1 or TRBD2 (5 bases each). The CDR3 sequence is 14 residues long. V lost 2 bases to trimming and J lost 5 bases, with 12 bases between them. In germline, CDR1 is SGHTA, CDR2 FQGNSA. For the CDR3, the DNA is TGTGCCAGCAGCTTATGGGGCAGGGACGAGACCCAGTACTTC. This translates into CASSLWGRDETQYF.

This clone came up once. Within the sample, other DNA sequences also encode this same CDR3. The CDR3 sequence is CASSIAGGNTEAFF. In DNA, the CDR3 is TGTGCCAGTAGTATAGCAGGGGGGAACACTGAAGCTTTCTTT. The V gene is TRBV19, the J gene TRBJ1-1; TRBD1 aligns across 7 bases. In germline, CDR1 is LNHDA, CDR2 SQIVND (reference sequence). Germline trimming cut 1 base from V and 1 base from J; bases unmatched to any gene: 0. This CDR3 has 14 residues. Full variable domain (missing parts from reference TRBV19 and TRBJ1-1): DGGITQSPKYLFRKEGQNVTLSCEQNLNHDAMYWYRQDPGQGLRLIYYSQIVNDFQKGDIAEGYSVSREKKESFPLTVTSAQKNPTAFYLCASSIAGGNTEAFFGQGTRLTVV.

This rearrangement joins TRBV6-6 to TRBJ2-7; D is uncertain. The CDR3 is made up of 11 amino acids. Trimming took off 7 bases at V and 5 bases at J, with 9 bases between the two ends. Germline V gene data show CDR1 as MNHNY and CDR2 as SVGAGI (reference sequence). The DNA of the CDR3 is TGTGCCAGCACCGGCCTCGACGAGCAGTACTTC. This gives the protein CASTGLDEQYF.

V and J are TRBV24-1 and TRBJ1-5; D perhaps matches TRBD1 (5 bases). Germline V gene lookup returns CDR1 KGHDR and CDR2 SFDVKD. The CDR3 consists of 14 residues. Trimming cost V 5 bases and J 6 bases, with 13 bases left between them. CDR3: CATSVAGGGQPQHF. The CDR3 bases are TGTGCCACCAGTGTTGCGGGGGGGGGTCAGCCCCAGCATTTT.

CDR3 nucleotide sequence: TGTGCCAGCAGCTCATTATTGACAGGGACGACTAACTATGGCTACACCTTC. Its translation is CASSSLLTGTTNYGYTF. The chain carries TRBV7-9 and TRBJ1-2, with TRBD1 identical over 7 bases. CDR1 is SEHNR, CDR2 FQNEAQ, per germline (reference sequence). This CDR3 spans 17 amino acids. V lost 4 bases, J lost 0 bases, and 11 bases stayed unmatched.

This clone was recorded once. CDR3 region: CASSLETTLEAFF. CDR3 sequence (DNA): TGTGCCAGCAGCTTAGAAACGACGCTTGAAGCTTTCTTT. The V call is TRBV7-9, the J call TRBJ1-1; D is uncertain. V lost 1 base and J 7 bases, leaving 10 bases between the germline ends. Per the germline V gene, CDR1 is SEHNR and CDR2 is FQNEAQ (reference sequence). The length of the CDR3 is 13 residues.

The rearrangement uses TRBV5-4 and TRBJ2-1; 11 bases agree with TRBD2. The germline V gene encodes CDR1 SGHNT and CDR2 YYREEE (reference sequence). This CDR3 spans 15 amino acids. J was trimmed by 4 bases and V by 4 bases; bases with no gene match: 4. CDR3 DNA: TGTGCCAGCAGCCTACTAGCGGGGGCGTACAATGAGCAGTTCTTC. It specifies CASSLLAGAYNEQFF.

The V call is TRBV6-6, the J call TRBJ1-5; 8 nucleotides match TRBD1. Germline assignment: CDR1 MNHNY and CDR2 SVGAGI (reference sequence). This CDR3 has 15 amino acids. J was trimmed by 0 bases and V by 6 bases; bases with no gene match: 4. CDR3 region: CASRTTGDSNQPQHF. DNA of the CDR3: TGTGCCAGCAGAACGACAGGGGATAGCAATCAGCCCCAGCATTTT.

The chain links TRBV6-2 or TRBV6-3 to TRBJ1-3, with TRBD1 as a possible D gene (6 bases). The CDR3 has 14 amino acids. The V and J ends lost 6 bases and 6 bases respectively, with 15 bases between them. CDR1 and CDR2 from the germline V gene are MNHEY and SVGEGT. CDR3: CASSPWTAVNTIYF. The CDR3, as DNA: TGTGCCAGCAGCCCCTGGACAGCGGTAAACACCATATATTTT.

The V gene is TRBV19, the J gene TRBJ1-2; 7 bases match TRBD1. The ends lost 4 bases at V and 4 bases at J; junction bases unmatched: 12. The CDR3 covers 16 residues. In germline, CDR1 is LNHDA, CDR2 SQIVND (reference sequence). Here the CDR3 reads CASSRARTGAGYGYTF. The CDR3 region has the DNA TGTGCCAGTAGTAGGGCTCGGACAGGCGCCGGCTATGGCTACACCTTC.

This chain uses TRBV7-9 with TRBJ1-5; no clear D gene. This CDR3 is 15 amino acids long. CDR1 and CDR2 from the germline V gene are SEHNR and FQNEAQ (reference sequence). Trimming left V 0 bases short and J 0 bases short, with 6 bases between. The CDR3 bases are TGTGCCAGCAGCTTAGCGGACGGTAGCAATCAGCCCCAGCATTTT. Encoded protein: CASSLADGSNQPQHF.

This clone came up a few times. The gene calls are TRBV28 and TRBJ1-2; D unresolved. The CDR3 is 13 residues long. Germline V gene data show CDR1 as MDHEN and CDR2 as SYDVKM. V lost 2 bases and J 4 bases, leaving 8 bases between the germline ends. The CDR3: CASSLPPPYGYTF. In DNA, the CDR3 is TGTGCCAGCAGTTTACCCCCTCCCTATGGCTACACCTTC.

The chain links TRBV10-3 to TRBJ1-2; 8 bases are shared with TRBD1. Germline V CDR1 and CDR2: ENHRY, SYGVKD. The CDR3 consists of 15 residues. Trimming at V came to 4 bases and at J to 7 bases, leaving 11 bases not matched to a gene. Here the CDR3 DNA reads TGTGCCATCAGTGCTTTGACAGGGGATGTGGTTGGCTACACCTTC. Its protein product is CAISALTGDVVGYTF.

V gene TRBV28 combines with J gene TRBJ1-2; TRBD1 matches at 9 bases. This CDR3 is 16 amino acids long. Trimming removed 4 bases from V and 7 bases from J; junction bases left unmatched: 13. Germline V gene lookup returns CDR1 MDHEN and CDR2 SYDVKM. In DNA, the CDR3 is TGTGCCAGCAGTTCGCCAACCGGGACAGGGAAGGTTGGCTACACCTTC. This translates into CASSSPTGTGKVGYTF.

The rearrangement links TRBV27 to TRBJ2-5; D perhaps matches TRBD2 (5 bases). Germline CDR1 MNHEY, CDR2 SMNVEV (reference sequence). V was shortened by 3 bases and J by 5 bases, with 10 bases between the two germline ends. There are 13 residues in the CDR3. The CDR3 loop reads CASSFGTGETQYF. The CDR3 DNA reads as TGTGCCAGCAGTTTCGGAACGGGGGAGACCCAGTACTTC.

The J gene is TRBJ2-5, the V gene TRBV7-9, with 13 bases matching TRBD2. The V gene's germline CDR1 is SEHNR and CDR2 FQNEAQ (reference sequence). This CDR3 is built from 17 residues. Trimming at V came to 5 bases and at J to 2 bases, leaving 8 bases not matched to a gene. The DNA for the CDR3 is TGTGCCAGCAGCCCCGGAACTAGCGGGGGGGCACAAGAGACCCAGTACTTC. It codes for CASSPGTSGGAQETQYF.

DNA of the CDR3: TGTGCCACCGCCTTGAGCGGGGGGGTTTCGGTCGAGCAGTACGTC. It yields the protein CATALSGGVSVEQYV. This rearrangement joins TRBV6-5 to TRBJ2-7; 10 nucleotides line up with TRBD2. CDR3 length: 15 amino acids. Germline loops: CDR1 MNHEY, CDR2 SVGAGI. V gave up 10 bases and J gave up 6 bases; unmatched junction bases: 15.

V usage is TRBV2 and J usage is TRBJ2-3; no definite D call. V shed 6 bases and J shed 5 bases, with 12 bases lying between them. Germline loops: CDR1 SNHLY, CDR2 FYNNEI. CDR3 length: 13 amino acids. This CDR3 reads CASSNIAGDTQYF. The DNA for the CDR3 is TGTGCCAGCAGCAATATAGCAGGAGATACGCAGTATTTT.

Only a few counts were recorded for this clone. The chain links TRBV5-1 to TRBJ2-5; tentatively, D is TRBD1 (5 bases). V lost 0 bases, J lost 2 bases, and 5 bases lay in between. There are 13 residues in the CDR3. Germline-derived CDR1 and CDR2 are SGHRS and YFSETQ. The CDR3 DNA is TGCGCCAGCAGCTTGGACAGGCAAGAGACCCAGTACTTC. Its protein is CASSLDRQETQYF.

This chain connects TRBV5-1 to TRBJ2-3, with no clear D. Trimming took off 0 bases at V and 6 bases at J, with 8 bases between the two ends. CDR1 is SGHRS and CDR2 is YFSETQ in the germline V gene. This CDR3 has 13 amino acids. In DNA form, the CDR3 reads TGCGCCAGCAGCTTGGCCCGGTCGGATACGCAGTATTTT. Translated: CASSLARSDTQYF.

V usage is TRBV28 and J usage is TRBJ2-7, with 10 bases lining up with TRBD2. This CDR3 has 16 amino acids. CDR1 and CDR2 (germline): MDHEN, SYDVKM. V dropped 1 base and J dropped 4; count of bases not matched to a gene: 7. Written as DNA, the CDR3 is TGTGCCAGCAGTTTATCGCCTAGCGGGGGTATTTACGAGCAGTACGTC. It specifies CASSLSPSGGIYEQYV.